This T cell receptor beta chain comes out of a study of blood T cells in healthy people across ages. Study as a whole: Template switching caught about one barcoded beta molecule for each two T cells. General study results and limits: Because sorting was not performed, PBMCs prevented conclusive naive versus antigen-experienced comparison.

A J-beta primer mix and a sample-barcoded 5' primer were used in a second PCR of roughly 6 to 11 cycles. Each cDNA molecule was tagged by a template-switch adaptor that had 12 random nucleotides. One entry per CDR3 protein results from TCRdb running MiXCR on the 5' RACE reads. Of about a million distinct CDR3 sequences listed, around 48% are singletons. This clonotype was counted a few times. What it binds is unknown. The CDR3 covers 16 residues. V lost 3 bases to trimming and J lost 1 base, with 15 bases between them. The germline V gene has CDR1 SGHRS and CDR2 YFSETQ. The sample comprised blood. The origin of this receptor is a man younger than 40 in good health. The chain joins TRBV5-1 to TRBJ2-3; D is uncertain. The CDR3 is CASSSQTLGGTDTQYF. DNA for the CDR3: TGCGCCAGCAGCTCGCAGACACTGGGCGGCACAGATACGCAGTATTTT.